Below are 30 T cell receptor beta chains sequenced from a single sample in a study of blood T cell repertoires in COVID-19 (dated by TCRdb to the early 2020s). Library prep was done by the immunoSEQ multiplex PCR assay. TCRdb carries this immuneACCESS record with in-frame sequences only. Its versions omit some clonotypes, under half of them owing to an unresolved V gene in the studies checked, with the rest unexplained. The sample records under 200,000 clones, around 83% of which are singletons. The ten most abundant clones make up approximately 1.5% of the sample. Sequencing input: peripheral blood. The receptors shown here come from a human donor in a cohort sampled during active COVID-19.

The chain joins TRBV3-1 (or the pseudogene TRBV3-2) to TRBJ1-1, with TRBD1 matching 8 bases. The CDR3 consists of 15 residues. Germline CDR1 and CDR2: LGHDT and YNNKEL (reference sequence). V gave up 3 bases and J gave up 1 base; unmatched junction bases: 4. CDR3 sequence reads: CASSHSDRENTEAFF. The DNA of the CDR3 is TGTGCCAGCAGCCACTCGGACAGGGAGAACACTGAAGCTTTCTTT.

CDR3 sequence: CASSLPPGQGVSMQYF. As DNA, the CDR3 is TGTGCCAGCAGCCTCCCACCGGGACAGGGAGTATCTATGCAGTACTTC. V is TRBV11-2 and J is TRBJ2-7; 9 bases map to TRBD1. J gave up 9 bases and V 5 bases, and 17 bases lay outside the gene matches. CDR1 and CDR2 (germline): SGHAT, FQNNGV. The CDR3 length is 16 residues.

This chain uses TRBV5-6 with TRBJ1-2; D may be TRBD1 (5 bases). V lost 0 bases and J lost 2, with 14 bases in between. This CDR3 comprises 16 residues. Looked up from germline, CDR1 is SGHDT and CDR2 is YYEEEE. CDR3 in amino acids: CASSLAGRGANYGYTF. CDR3 bases: TGTGCCAGCAGCTTGGCCGGAAGGGGCGCGAACTATGGCTACACCTTC.

This clone was observed once. The chain carries TRBV11-2 and TRBJ1-2; a possible D gene is TRBD1 (6 bases). The V end was cut by 6 bases, the J end by 2 bases, with 10 bases between. The CDR3 extends over 13 amino acids. The germline V gene encodes CDR1 SGHAT and CDR2 FQNNGV. The CDR3 nucleotides read TGTGCCAGCAGTTCTCAGGGGAACTATGGCTACACCTTC. Encoded protein: CASSSQGNYGYTF.

The chain is built from TRBV4-3 and TRBJ2-7; D ambiguous. Per the germline V gene, CDR1 is LGHNA and CDR2 is YSLEER. The length of the CDR3 is 16 residues. V was cut by 0 bases and J by 3 bases, with 15 bases left in between. CDR3 in DNA: TGCGCCAGCAGCCAAGAAATAGTGAACAGCCGCTACGAGCAGTACTTC. It translates to CASSQEIVNSRYEQYF.

The chain uses TRBV24-1 and TRBJ1-2; no clear D. Germline CDR1 reads KGHDR; CDR2 reads SFDVKD. This CDR3 has 12 amino acids. Trimming pared 3 bases from V and 8 bases from J, leaving 9 bases between. The CDR3 loop reads CATSDELRGYTF. The CDR3 nucleotides are TGTGCCACCAGTGATGAGTTGAGGGGCTACACCTTC.

Points on this clone: One junction end does not reproduce the germline sequence, and a read error may be involved. Other DNA variants within this sample encode the same CDR3. The J gene is TRBJ1-2, the V gene TRBV5-1; the match to TRBD1 covers 10 bases. Germline values: CDR1 SGHRS, CDR2 YFSETQ. The CDR3 has 15 residues. In DNA, the CDR3 is TGCGCCAGCAGCCCGGGACAGGGGCTCTACTACGGCTACACCTTC. Protein product: CASSPGQGLYYGYTF.

The V call is TRBV9, the J call TRBJ2-1; 10 bases are a match to TRBD2. The CDR3 length is 16 residues. Germline loops: CDR1 SGDLS, CDR2 YYNGEE. Trimming removed 6 bases from V and 6 bases from J; junction bases left unmatched: 12. CDR3 in DNA: TGTGCCAGCACCCCACTGGGGTTAGCGGGGGGCAATGAGCAGTTCTTC. It translates to CASTPLGLAGGNEQFF.

The chain is built from TRBV16 and TRBJ2-1, with 8 positions matching TRBD1. Germline trimming cut 0 bases from V and 9 bases from J; bases unmatched to any gene: 10. Germline-derived CDR1 and CDR2 are KGHSY and FQNENV. The CDR3 extends over 16 amino acids. The CDR3 nucleotides read TGTGCCAGCAGCCAATCTTCAGGGGGCAGTTTAAGTGAGCAGTTCTTC. This codes for CASSQSSGGSLSEQFF.

This rearrangement joins TRBV6-4 to TRBJ2-3, with 10 nucleotides matching TRBD2. This CDR3 is built from 14 residues. V lost 4 bases to trimming and J lost 4 bases; unmatched junction nucleotides: 2. Germline-derived CDR1 and CDR2 are MRHNA and SNTAGT. This CDR3 reads CASSVAGGPDTQYF. Written as DNA, the CDR3 is TGTGCCAGCAGTGTAGCGGGAGGCCCAGATACGCAGTATTTT.

The table lists this clone with a few counts. The chain carries TRBV12-3 or TRBV12-4 and TRBJ1-2; D gene uncertain. V was clipped by 5 bases and J by 12 bases, with 16 bases between them. The CDR3 totals 12 residues. In DNA form, the CDR3 reads TGTGCCAGCAGTCTGACGCGGTTGGAGAACACCTTC. This gives the protein CASSLTRLENTF.

The genes are TRBV7-2 and TRBJ1-5; tentatively, D is TRBD1 (5 bases). V was cut by 3 bases and J by 1 base, with 10 bases left in between. Germline V lookup: CDR1 SGHTA, CDR2 FQGNSA. The CDR3 totals 15 residues. The CDR3 here is CASSFSQGSNQPQHF. The CDR3 region has the DNA TGTGCCAGCAGCTTCTCCCAGGGCAGCAATCAGCCCCAGCATTTT.

The DNA for the CDR3 is TGTGCCAGCAGCTTAAGCAGGGCAGGCGTTAACTATGGCTACACCTTC. It encodes CASSLSRAGVNYGYTF. The rearrangement joins TRBV11-2 to TRBJ1-2; D may be TRBD1 (5 bases). V lost 2 bases and J lost 1, with 14 bases in between. The CDR3 is 16 residues long. Looked up from germline, CDR1 is SGHAT and CDR2 is FQNNGV.

Details on this clone: A read error may explain this, as a much larger clone is one base away. The same CDR3 is also encoded by other DNA sequences in this sample. The gene calls are TRBV27 and TRBJ1-2, with a tentative D call TRBD1 (6 bases). This CDR3 is built from 13 residues. V lost 2 bases and J lost 2, with 6 bases in between. Germline lookup yields CDR1 MNHEY and CDR2 SMNVEV (reference sequence). The CDR3 loop is CASSLTGNYGYTF. The CDR3 bases are TGTGCCAGCAGTTTAACAGGGAACTATGGCTACACCTTC.

This clone was counted a few times. The chain employs TRBV11-2 and TRBJ2-7; the D is unclear. CDR1 and CDR2 (germline): SGHAT, FQNNGV. With 4 bases removed from V and 0 bases from J, the gap between germline ends came to 7 bases. The CDR3 is made up of 13 amino acids. The CDR3 DNA reads as TGTGCCAGCAGCTCGGTCGGCTCCTACGAGCAGTACTTC. Its protein product is CASSSVGSYEQYF.

The gene calls are TRBV3-1 (or the pseudogene TRBV3-2) and TRBJ1-2; 7 nucleotides align to TRBD1. Germline V lookup: CDR1 LGHDT, CDR2 YNNKEL (reference sequence). The CDR3 is 16 amino acids. J lost 3 bases, V lost 0 bases, and 7 bases had no gene match. CDR3 nucleotides: TGTGCCAGCAGCCAAGATTCTAGAGGGGGCGACTATGGCTACACCTTC. It is translated as CASSQDSRGGDYGYTF.

The rearrangement links TRBV24-1 to TRBJ1-5, with D perhaps matching TRBD1 (5 bases). In germline, CDR1 is KGHDR, CDR2 SFDVKD. V lost 4 bases to trimming and J lost 0 bases, with 12 bases between them. This CDR3 has 16 residues. The CDR3, as DNA: TGTGCCACCAGTGAGACAGTTTACGGTAGCAATCAGCCCCAGCATTTT. Translation: CATSETVYGSNQPQHF.

The chain joins TRBV4-3 to TRBJ2-1, with 9 bases that match TRBD2. This CDR3 has 17 amino acids. Germline values: CDR1 LGHNA, CDR2 YSLEER. V dropped 1 base and J dropped 2; count of bases not matched to a gene: 6. CDR3 region: CASSQVGGGGAYNEQFF. The CDR3 bases are TGCGCCAGCAGCCAAGTAGGGGGCGGGGGGGCCTACAATGAGCAGTTCTTC.

The chain is built from TRBV3-1 (or the pseudogene TRBV3-2) and TRBJ2-5, with a possible D match to TRBD2 (5 bases). In germline, CDR1 is LGHDT, CDR2 YNNKEL (reference sequence). The length of the CDR3 is 14 residues. V gave up 2 bases and J gave up 2 bases, with 9 bases separating them. The CDR3 DNA reads TGTGCCAGCAGCCAACCCCAGCGGCAAGAGACCCAGTACTTC. It codes for CASSQPQRQETQYF.

J is TRBJ1-3 and V is TRBV28; D remains ambiguous. Trimming cost V 6 bases and J 0 bases, with 6 bases left between them. This CDR3 spans 13 amino acids. Per germline, CDR1 MDHEN and CDR2 SYDVKM. CDR3 nucleotide sequence: TGTGCCAGCAGGAAGAGCTCTGGAAACACCATATATTTT. This translates into CASRKSSGNTIYF.

This chain connects TRBV6-5 to TRBJ2-7; TRBD2 might be the D (5 bases). The CDR3 is 13 amino acids. Per germline, CDR1 MNHEY and CDR2 SVGAGI. V was pared by 8 bases and J by 7 bases, with 18 bases between. CDR3 amino acids: CASEGGSRGEQYF. Written as DNA, the CDR3 is TGTGCCAGCGAAGGCGGCAGTCGGGGAGAGCAGTACTTC.

The genes are TRBV12-3 or TRBV12-4 and TRBJ2-7; 9 bases map to TRBD1. The trim removed 7 bases at V and 3 bases at J, leaving 4 bases unmatched. The CDR3 consists of 13 residues. CDR3 bases: TGTGCCAGCACCACAGGGGGCTACTACGAGCAGTACTTC. Amino acid sequence: CASTTGGYYEQYF.

This clone was seen just once. The chain links TRBV5-4 to TRBJ2-3; 7 bases align to TRBD2. The trim removed 4 bases at V and 4 bases at J, leaving 6 bases unmatched. Germline-derived CDR1 and CDR2 are SGHNT and YYREEE (reference sequence). The CDR3 spans 14 residues. Written as DNA, the CDR3 is TGTGCCAGCAGCCAGAAGACTAGCCCAGATACGCAGTATTTT. This sequence encodes CASSQKTSPDTQYF.

J is TRBJ1-6 and V is TRBV6-4, with D perhaps matching TRBD1 (6 bases). Per germline, CDR1 MRHNA and CDR2 SNTAGT. Trimming left V 0 bases short and J 10 bases short, with 13 bases between. The CDR3 length is 15 residues. Here the CDR3 DNA reads TGTGCCAGCAGTGACTCGACGCGTGGGGGCTCACCCCTCCACTTT. Translated, it gives CASSDSTRGGSPLHF.

This clone was counted a few times. The chain employs TRBV6-4 and TRBJ2-1; 7 nucleotides line up with TRBD2. The CDR3 covers 15 residues. Trimming cost V 3 bases and J 4 bases; bases outside gene matches: 6. The germline gives CDR1 MRHNA, CDR2 SNTAGT. In DNA, the CDR3 is TGTGCCAGCAGTGATAGTTCTAGCGGTTACAATGAGCAGTTCTTC. Encoded protein: CASSDSSSGYNEQFF.

This chain uses TRBV9 with TRBJ1-2; possibly TRBD1 for D (5 bases). CDR1 and CDR2 from the germline V gene are SGDLS and YYNGEE. This CDR3 has 13 residues. Trimming took 4 bases from V and 4 from J, leaving 11 bases between them. The CDR3 DNA is TGTGCCAGCAGCCTCGGGGACTTCTATGGCTACACCTTC. This gives the protein CASSLGDFYGYTF.

The table lists this clone with a count of one. The genes are TRBV29-1 and TRBJ2-3, with TRBD2 identical over 8 bases. The ends lost 1 base at V and 2 bases at J; junction bases unmatched: 17. In germline, CDR1 is SQVTM, CDR2 ANQGSEA. This CDR3 has 19 residues. For the CDR3, the DNA is TGCAGCGTTGAAGTTCGGCAACCCACCCGGCGGGGGGTCACAGATACGCAGTATTTT. It specifies CSVEVRQPTRRGVTDTQYF.

J is TRBJ2-3 and V is TRBV7-8; 10 nucleotides align to TRBD2. From germline, CDR1 is SGHVS and CDR2 FQNEAQ. This CDR3 has 16 amino acids. With V trimmed by 3 bases and J by 5 bases, 8 bases remained unmatched. CDR3 amino acids: CASSLAASGRKDTQYF. The CDR3 bases are TGTGCCAGCAGCTTGGCAGCTAGCGGGAGAAAAGATACGCAGTATTTT.

The chain carries TRBV5-1 and TRBJ2-7; weak D call: TRBD2 (5 bases). The CDR3 runs 13 residues. Germline V gives CDR1 SGHRS, CDR2 YFSETQ. The V end was cut by 0 bases, the J end by 4 bases, with 8 bases between. The CDR3 spells CASSLAEGYEQYF. CDR3 DNA sequence: TGCGCCAGCAGCTTGGCCGAGGGATACGAGCAGTACTTC.

This clone was seen a few times. The chain combines TRBV6-5 with TRBJ2-7; 11 bases fit TRBD2. CDR1 is MNHEY and CDR2 is SVGAGI in the germline V gene. V dropped 5 bases and J dropped 4; count of bases not matched to a gene: 7. The CDR3 consists of 15 residues. The CDR3 DNA reads as TGTGCCAGCAGTCCCGGGACTAGCGGACTTTACGAGCAGTACTTC. Residues: CASSPGTSGLYEQYF.